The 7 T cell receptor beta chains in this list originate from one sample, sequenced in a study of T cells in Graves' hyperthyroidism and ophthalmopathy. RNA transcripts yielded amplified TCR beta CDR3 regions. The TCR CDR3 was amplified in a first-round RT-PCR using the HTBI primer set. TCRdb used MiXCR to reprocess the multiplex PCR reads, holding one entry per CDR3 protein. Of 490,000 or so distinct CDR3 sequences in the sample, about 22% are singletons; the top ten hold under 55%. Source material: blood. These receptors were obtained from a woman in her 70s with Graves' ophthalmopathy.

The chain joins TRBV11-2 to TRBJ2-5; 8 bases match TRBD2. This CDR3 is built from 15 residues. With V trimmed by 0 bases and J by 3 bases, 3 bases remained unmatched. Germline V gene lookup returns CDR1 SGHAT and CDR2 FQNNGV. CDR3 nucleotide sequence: TGTGCCAGCAGCTTAGATTCGGGACTAGAAGAGACCCAGTACTTC. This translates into CASSLDSGLEETQYF. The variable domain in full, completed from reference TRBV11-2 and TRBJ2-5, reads EAGVAQSPRYKIIEKRQSVAFWCNPISGHATLYWYQQILGQGPKLLIQFQNNGVVDDSQLPKDRFSAERLKGVDSTLKIQPAKLEDSAVYLCASSLDSGLEETQYFGPGTRLLVL.

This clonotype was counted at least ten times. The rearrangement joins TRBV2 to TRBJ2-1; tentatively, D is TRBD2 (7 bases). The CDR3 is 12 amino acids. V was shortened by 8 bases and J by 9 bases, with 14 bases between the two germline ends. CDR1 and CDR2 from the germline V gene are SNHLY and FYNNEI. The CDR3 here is CASAEGGGEQFF. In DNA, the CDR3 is TGTGCCAGCGCCGAGGGGGGGGGTGAGCAGTTCTTC.

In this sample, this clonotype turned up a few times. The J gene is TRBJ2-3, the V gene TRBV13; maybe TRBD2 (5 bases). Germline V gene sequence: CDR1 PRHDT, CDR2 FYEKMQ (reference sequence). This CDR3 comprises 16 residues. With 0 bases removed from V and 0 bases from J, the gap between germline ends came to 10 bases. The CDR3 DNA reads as TGTGCCAGCAGCTTAGGCCATGGCGGGAGCACAGATACGCAGTATTTT. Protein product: CASSLGHGGSTDTQYF.

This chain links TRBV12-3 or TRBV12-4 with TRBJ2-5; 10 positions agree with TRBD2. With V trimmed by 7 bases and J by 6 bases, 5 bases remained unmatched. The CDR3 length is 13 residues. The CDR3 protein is CASITSGTKTQYF. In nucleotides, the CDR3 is TGTGCCAGCATAACTAGCGGGACCAAGACCCAGTACTTC.

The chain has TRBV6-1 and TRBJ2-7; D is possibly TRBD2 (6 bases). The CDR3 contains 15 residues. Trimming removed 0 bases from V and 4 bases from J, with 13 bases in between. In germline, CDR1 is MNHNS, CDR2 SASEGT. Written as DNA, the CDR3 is TGTGCCAGCAGTGAAGCTTGGAGGGGAATGTACGAGCAGTACTTC. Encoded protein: CASSEAWRGMYEQYF.

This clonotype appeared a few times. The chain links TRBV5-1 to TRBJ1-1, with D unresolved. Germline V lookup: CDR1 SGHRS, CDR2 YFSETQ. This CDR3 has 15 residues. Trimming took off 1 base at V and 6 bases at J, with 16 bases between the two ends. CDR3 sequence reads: CASSLYLGSVAEAFF. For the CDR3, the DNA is TGCGCCAGCAGCTTGTACCTAGGGTCGGTCGCTGAAGCTTTCTTT. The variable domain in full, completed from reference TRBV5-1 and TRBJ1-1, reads KAGVTQTPRYLIKTRGQQVTLSCSPISGHRSVSWYQQTPGQGLQFLFEYFSETQRNKGNFPGRFSGRQFSNSRSEMNVSTLELGDSALYLCASSLYLGSVAEAFFGQGTRLTVV.

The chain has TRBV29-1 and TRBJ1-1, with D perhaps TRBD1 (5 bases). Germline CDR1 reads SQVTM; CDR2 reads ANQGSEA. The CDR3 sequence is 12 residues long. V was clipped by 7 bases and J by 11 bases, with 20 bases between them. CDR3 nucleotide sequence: TGCAGCGAGTCGGGGCCCGGGGGTGCGGCTTTCTTT. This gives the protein CSESGPGGAAFF. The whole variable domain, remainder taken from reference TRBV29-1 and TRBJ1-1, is SAVISQKPSRDICQRGTSLTIQCQVDSQVTMMFWYRQQPGQSLTLIATANQGSEATYESGFVIDKFPISRPNLTFSTLTVSNMSPEDSSIYLCSESGPGGAAFFGQGTRLTVV.